This note documents a single T cell receptor beta chain sequence. Its antigen is as yet unknown. The data originate from a study of cytomegalovirus exposure and HLA in healthy donors. The overall study: Early release data held roughly 90 million unique TCRs from HLA-typed donors.

Study-level results: The authors listed some 160 TCR beta chains as cytomegalovirus-associated. Within the data, a cluster of highly shared sequence variants was likely a sequencing artifact.

Both 60 Vbeta primers and 13 Jbeta primers went into the PCR. Produced via immunoSEQ multiplex PCR; TCRdb's table is partial and in-frame only. Of 90,000 to 120,000 clones listed, roughly 82% are singletons. The germline V gene has CDR1 MGHDK and CDR2 SYGVNS. V was shortened by 7 bases and J by 6 bases, with 16 bases between the two germline ends. The CDR3 is 13 residues long. The specimen sequenced was PBMCs. V and J are TRBV25-1 and TRBJ2-7, with D perhaps matching TRBD2 (6 bases). This clonotype originated in a male donor in good health and CMV-seronegative. CDR3 protein: CASIGSFRSEQYF. The CDR3 DNA is TGTGCCAGCATCGGGAGTTTCCGCTCCGAGCAGTACTTC.